One and the same sample provided the 32 T cell receptor beta chains below, sequenced in a study of blood T cells in healthy people across ages. The second PCR ran roughly 6 to 11 cycles with a sample-barcoded 5' primer and J-beta primers. TCRdb re-called the 5' RACE reads with MiXCR, one entry per CDR3 protein. Of about 1.8 million distinct CDR3 sequences in the sample, 49% are singletons; the top ten hold over 2%. The material sequenced was blood. The origin of the receptors is a middle-aged woman in good health.

This clonotype was counted a few times. V and J are TRBV6-2 or TRBV6-3 and TRBJ2-6; a possible D gene is TRBD2 (5 bases). Germline CDR1 and CDR2: MNHEY and SVGEGT. The CDR3 runs to 16 residues. Trimming took 6 bases from V and 0 from J, leaving 12 bases between them. CDR3 nucleotide sequence: TGTGCCAGCAGATCCGGACGGGGCTCTGGGGCCAACGTCCTGACTTTC. Its protein is CASRSGRGSGANVLTF.

In nucleotides, the CDR3 is TGTGCCATCAGTGAGTCGAATTGGGGCAAGGAGCAGTACTTC. As protein: CAISESNWGKEQYF. This sequence joins TRBV10-3 and TRBJ2-7; D may be TRBD1 (5 bases). The CDR3 contains 14 residues. V lost 0 bases and J lost 7, with 13 bases in between. CDR1 is ENHRY and CDR2 is SYGVKD in the germline V gene.

This chain uses TRBV10-3 with TRBJ2-3; D gene ambiguous. Germline CDR1 reads ENHRY; CDR2 reads SYGVKD. Trimming removed 2 bases from V and 3 bases from J, with 9 bases in between. CDR3 length: 14 residues. CDR3 bases: TGTGCCATCAGTGAGCAGGCACCTACAGATACGCAGTATTTT. Translating gives CAISEQAPTDTQYF.

The chain combines TRBV3-1 with TRBJ1-5; D call uncertain. Germline V gene lookup returns CDR1 LGHDT and CDR2 YNNKEL (reference sequence). The CDR3 loop spans 16 amino acids. Trimming stripped 0 bases from V and 4 bases from J, with 13 bases between. The CDR3 here is CASSQENGQTNQPQHF. Written as DNA, the CDR3 is TGTGCCAGCAGCCAAGAAAACGGGCAAACAAATCAGCCCCAGCATTTT. Full variable domain (remainder filled in from reference TRBV3-1 and TRBJ1-5): DTAVSQTPKYLVTQMGNDKSIKCEQNLGHDTMYWYKQDSKKFLKIMFSYNNKELIINETVPNRFSPKSPDKAHLNLHINSLELGDSAVYFCASSQENGQTNQPQHFGDGTRLSIL.

V usage is TRBV29-1 and J usage is TRBJ2-2; no clear D. With 4 bases removed from V and 8 bases from J, the gap between germline ends came to 11 bases. This CDR3 spans 12 amino acids. Per germline, CDR1 SQVTM and CDR2 ANQGSEA. The CDR3 DNA reads TGCAGCGTTGGGTCGACTTCGGGGGAGCTGTTTTTT. Its protein is CSVGSTSGELFF.

This clonotype showed up just a few times. The chain carries TRBV12-3 or TRBV12-4 and TRBJ2-7; maybe TRBD1 (6 bases). This CDR3 contains 15 residues. Trimming removed 3 bases at V and 5 bases at J, with 17 bases between. CDR3 protein: CASSFWGQGEDEQYF. Written as DNA, the CDR3 is TGTGCCAGCAGTTTTTGGGGACAAGGAGAAGACGAGCAGTACTTC.

The rearrangement links TRBV4-2 to TRBJ2-1, with TRBD2 identical over 9 bases. Germline V gene data show CDR1 as LGHNA and CDR2 as YNFKEQ. The CDR3 has 18 amino acids. V shed 1 base, J shed 1 base, and the junction held 8 bases outside the gene matches. CDR3 protein: CASSQGIGTSPSYNEQFF. The CDR3 region has the DNA TGTGCCAGCAGCCAAGGAATAGGGACTAGCCCTTCCTACAATGAGCAGTTCTTC.

The V call is TRBV7-8, the J call TRBJ2-5, with 8 bases aligning to TRBD2. With 5 bases clipped from V and 5 bases from J, the junction kept 13 bases outside the gene matches. The CDR3 runs 16 residues. Germline lookup yields CDR1 SGHVS and CDR2 FQNEAQ. Written as DNA, the CDR3 is TGTGCCAGCAGCGCAGGTGTAGCGGGATCAGAGGAGACCCAGTACTTC. Amino acid sequence: CASSAGVAGSEETQYF.

The rearrangement links TRBV5-1 to TRBJ1-1, with D possibly being TRBD1 (5 bases). V lost 4 bases to trimming and J lost 1 base, with 17 bases between them. The CDR3 totals 16 residues. Germline values: CDR1 SGHRS, CDR2 YFSETQ. The chain's CDR3 is CASSHGPDNPNTEAFF. The CDR3 bases are TGCGCCAGCAGCCATGGGCCGGACAACCCGAACACTGAAGCTTTCTTT.

Only a few counts were recorded for this clonotype. V gene TRBV20-1 combines with J gene TRBJ2-7, with D perhaps TRBD1 (6 bases). V was shortened by 3 bases and J by 4 bases, with 22 bases between the two germline ends. The germline V gene has CDR1 DFQATT and CDR2 SNEGSKA (reference sequence). This CDR3 has 16 amino acids. The CDR3 DNA reads TGCAGTGCTAGTGTAACAGTCCTGGGACACGGGTACGAGCAGTACTTC. It encodes CSASVTVLGHGYEQYF.

The genes are TRBV12-3 or TRBV12-4 and TRBJ2-5; D remains unclear. V lost 3 bases, J lost 5 bases, and 19 bases lay in between. The CDR3 spans 16 residues. CDR3 nucleotides: TGTGCCAGCAGTTTTCAGCCCGGTCCGAGAGGCGAGACCCAGTACTTC. Amino acids: CASSFQPGPRGETQYF.

The chain carries TRBV7-9 and TRBJ2-3, with 11 bases lining up with TRBD1. Germline V gene sequence: CDR1 SEHNR, CDR2 FQNEAQ (reference sequence). Germline trimming cut 5 bases from V and 1 base from J; bases unmatched to any gene: 8. CDR3 length: 17 residues. The CDR3: CASSRRTGGSGTDTQYF. In DNA, the CDR3 is TGTGCCAGCAGCCGACGGACAGGGGGCTCTGGCACAGATACGCAGTATTTT.

The V gene is TRBV7-2, the J gene TRBJ2-7; 7 bases are shared with TRBD2. The CDR3 is 13 amino acids. Germline CDR1 is SGHTA and CDR2 is FQGNSA. Trimming cost V 4 bases and J 3 bases; bases outside gene matches: 3. The CDR3 DNA follows: TGTGCCAGCAGCTCACTAGCGTTCTACGAGCAGTACTTC. This encodes CASSSLAFYEQYF.

This chain links TRBV27 with TRBJ2-1; TRBD1 aligns across 11 bases. Germline-derived CDR1 and CDR2 are MNHEY and SMNVEV (reference sequence). There are 16 residues in the CDR3. J was trimmed by 2 bases and V by 3 bases; bases with no gene match: 3. In DNA form, the CDR3 reads TGTGCCAGCAGTTTTCTGGGACAGGGGGCCTACAATGAGCAGTTCTTC. Protein sequence: CASSFLGQGAYNEQFF.

A few counts support this clonotype. This rearrangement joins TRBV28 to TRBJ2-7, with TRBD1 as a possible D gene (6 bases). V gave up 4 bases and J gave up 3 bases, with 19 bases separating them. This CDR3 region has 16 residues. Germline CDR1 reads MDHEN; CDR2 reads SYDVKM. The CDR3 DNA follows: TGTGCCAGCAGTTCCTTCCCTACAGGGAACTACTACGAGCAGTACTTC. Translated, it gives CASSSFPTGNYYEQYF.

The gene calls are TRBV12-3 or TRBV12-4 and TRBJ1-5, with TRBD1 identical over 9 bases. The ends lost 5 bases at V and 0 bases at J; junction bases unmatched: 8. The CDR3 runs to 17 residues. In DNA, the CDR3 is TGTGCCAGCAGTCCCCAGACAGGGGGTTTTAGCAATCAGCCCCAGCATTTT. Encoded protein: CASSPQTGGFSNQPQHF.

This clonotype was found a few times. This CDR3 is CASSLSGGATQETQYF. CDR3 nucleotides: TGTGCCAGCTCACTTAGCGGGGGAGCCACTCAAGAGACCCAGTACTTC. The chain couples TRBV18 to TRBJ2-5; TRBD2 aligns across 9 bases. CDR3 length: 16 amino acids. The germline V gene has CDR1 KGHSH and CDR2 LQKENI. J gave up 2 bases and V 4 bases, and 8 bases lay outside the gene matches.

The rearrangement links TRBV20-1 to TRBJ1-4; no clear D. Germline assignment: CDR1 DFQATT and CDR2 SNEGSKA (reference sequence). This CDR3 region has 12 residues. Trimming shortened V by 5 bases and J by 0 bases, and 4 bases separated the two germline ends. The CDR3 DNA reads TGCAGTGCTTCCACAACTAATGAAAAACTGTTTTTT. As protein: CSASTTNEKLFF.

This sequence joins TRBV6-5 and TRBJ2-5; D remains unclear. The V and J ends lost 0 bases and 7 bases respectively, with 9 bases between them. The CDR3 runs 13 residues. Germline values: CDR1 MNHEY, CDR2 SVGAGI. This CDR3 reads CASSYSFTGTQYF. CDR3 in DNA: TGTGCCAGCAGTTACTCGTTCACTGGGACCCAGTACTTC.

This clonotype was seen more than once but under ten times. The rearrangement links TRBV29-1 to TRBJ2-3; D gene ambiguous. Between the trimmed V and J ends, which lost 5 bases and 0 bases, there was a span of 9 bases. Germline V lookup: CDR1 SQVTM, CDR2 ANQGSEA. The CDR3 spans 13 residues. The CDR3 DNA is TGCAGCGTTCAAGTGGCTAGCACAGATACGCAGTATTTT. Its protein product is CSVQVASTDTQYF.

Of note for this clonotype: A clone one base away is much larger, so this may be a read error. The genes are TRBV10-3 and TRBJ2-3; D remains unclear. Germline V gene sequence: CDR1 ENHRY, CDR2 SYGVKD. The length of the CDR3 is 12 residues. The V end lost 4 bases, the J end lost 2 bases, and 4 bases lay between the germline ends. This CDR3 is CAISGNTDTQYF. The CDR3 DNA sequence: TGTGCCATCAGTGGAAACACAGATACGCAGTATTTT.

There are a few counts of this clonotype. The J gene is TRBJ2-3, the V gene TRBV25-1; D gene ambiguous. The germline V and J ends were trimmed by 8 bases and 0 bases, with 15 bases remaining between them. CDR1 MGHDK and CDR2 SYGVNS come from the germline V gene. The CDR3 contains 15 residues. The CDR3 nucleotides are TGTGCCAGCCAACGGCTGGGCAGAAGCACAGATACGCAGTATTTT. Its protein product is CASQRLGRSTDTQYF.

This clonotype was detected once. The rearrangement joins TRBV6-2 or TRBV6-3 to TRBJ2-3; D might be TRBD1 (5 bases). Per the germline V gene, CDR1 is MNHEY and CDR2 is SVGEGT. Trimming removed 2 bases at V and 4 bases at J, with 16 bases between. This CDR3 has 16 residues. CDR3 residues: CASSYRQGGVADTQYF. DNA of the CDR3: TGTGCCAGCAGTTACCGCCAGGGTGGGGTGGCAGATACGCAGTATTTT.

The rearrangement links TRBV6-1 to TRBJ2-1; weak D call: TRBD2 (5 bases). Germline loops: CDR1 MNHNS, CDR2 SASEGT. Trimming took 1 base from V and 8 from J, leaving 12 bases between them. This CDR3 has 14 residues. The DNA for the CDR3 is TGTGCCAGCAGTGAAGTCGGACTGGTCCATGAGCAGTTCTTC. As protein: CASSEVGLVHEQFF.

This clonotype was seen more than once but under ten times. The rearrangement joins TRBV3-1 to TRBJ2-5, with a possible D match to TRBD2 (5 bases). The CDR3 consists of 14 residues. The V end lost 3 bases, the J end lost 7 bases, and 15 bases lay between the germline ends. Germline V gene lookup returns CDR1 LGHDT and CDR2 YNNKEL (reference sequence). CDR3 residues: CASSQGLPSGTQYF. The CDR3 nucleotides are TGTGCCAGCAGCCAGGGTCTACCCAGCGGGACCCAGTACTTC.

This clonotype was seen only a few times. Written as DNA, the CDR3 is TGTGCCAGCAGCCAAGAGGCGGGAGGGACGCCAGATACGCAGTATTTT. Protein sequence: CASSQEAGGTPDTQYF. The rearrangement uses TRBV4-2 and TRBJ2-3; 9 bases are shared with TRBD2. Germline V gene lookup returns CDR1 LGHNA and CDR2 YNFKEQ. J was trimmed by 4 bases and V by 0 bases; bases with no gene match: 5. The CDR3 runs to 16 residues.

The rearrangement uses TRBV7-2 and TRBJ2-4, with D tentatively TRBD1 (5 bases). The better agreement between TRBJ2-7 and the DNA end casts doubt on the J call. The germline CDR1 and CDR2 sequences are SGHTA and FQGNSA. This CDR3 has 15 residues. The chain's CDR3 is CASSPDSINFYEQYF. CDR3 nucleotide sequence: TGTGCCAGCAGCCCTGACAGCATTAACTTCTACGAGCAGTACTTC.

This clonotype was counted a few times. The chain joins TRBV7-2 to TRBJ2-7, with 10 bases lining up with TRBD2. Losses at the gene ends were 1 base for V and 7 bases for J; bases not matched to a gene: 10. The CDR3 extends over 16 amino acids. Germline CDR1 and CDR2: SGHTA and FQGNSA. This CDR3 reads CASSLGGGLAPGEQYF. CDR3 sequence (DNA): TGTGCCAGCAGCTTAGGGGGGGGACTAGCGCCGGGGGAGCAGTACTTC.

The gene calls are TRBV27 and TRBJ2-3; TRBD2 might be the D (5 bases). The CDR3 length is 17 residues. Looked up from germline, CDR1 is MNHEY and CDR2 is SMNVEV (reference sequence). V was clipped by 5 bases and J by 0 bases, with 18 bases between them. The DNA for the CDR3 is TGTGCCAGCAGTGCCGGACTTGTTTCGCCCAGCACAGATACGCAGTATTTT. It translates to CASSAGLVSPSTDTQYF.

The chain has TRBV27 and TRBJ1-2; 7 bases line up with TRBD1. This CDR3 is built from 15 residues. CDR1 and CDR2 (germline): MNHEY, SMNVEV (reference sequence). The V segment lost 0 bases and the J segment 7 bases; nucleotides outside the gene matches: 8. The CDR3 sequence: CASSLSVRGISGYTF. CDR3 bases: TGTGCCAGCAGTTTATCGGTCAGGGGGATCAGTGGCTACACCTTC.

V is TRBV4-2 and J is TRBJ1-6, with D possibly TRBD1 on 5 matching bases. The CDR3 sequence is 17 residues long. Trimming cost V 3 bases and J 5 bases, with 17 bases left between them. Germline values: CDR1 LGHNA, CDR2 YNFKEQ. DNA of the CDR3: TGTGCCAGCAGCCATGCCGTGGGGGTAGGGAATAATTCACCCCTCCACTTT. This codes for CASSHAVGVGNNSPLHF.

The chain has TRBV6-1 and TRBJ2-3; TRBD1 might be the D (6 bases). The V end was cut by 3 bases, the J end by 5 bases, with 15 bases between. The CDR3 totals 15 residues. In germline, CDR1 is MNHNS, CDR2 SASEGT. The CDR3 loop is CASSEVAGAGDTQYF. Written as DNA, the CDR3 is TGTGCCAGCAGTGAGGTGGCAGGGGCCGGAGATACGCAGTATTTT.